The clone carrying this T cell receptor beta chain was recorded at least ten times. The antigen is undetermined. This record belongs to a study of glioma-infiltrating T cells. Points from the study as a whole: Non-neoplastic patients had below-expected tissue-blood divergence, while all gliomas exceeded expectation.

The iRepertoire nested amplicon-rescue multiplex PCR amplified TCR alpha and beta CDR3s from RNA. Input was 100-400 ng of tissue mRNA or PBMC total RNA. TCRdb reanalysed the multiplex PCR reads using MiXCR and keeps one entry per CDR3 protein. This sample has roughly 200,000 distinct CDR3 sequences, with more than 25% found just once. The germline V gene has CDR1 DFQATT and CDR2 SNEGSKA (reference sequence). The V and J ends lost 6 bases and 0 bases, in that order; junction bases with no gene match: 10. This CDR3 contains 15 residues. The material sequenced was glioma tissue, nonneoplastic brain tissue, or PBMCs (not recorded which). This clonotype was obtained from a human donor with low-grade glioma or glioblastoma, undergoing nonglioma brain surgery, or in good health (not recorded which). The V and J genes are TRBV20-1 and TRBJ2-7; 8 bases are shared with TRBD2. The CDR3 sequence: CSAEKGGRTSYEQYF. CDR3 nucleotides: TGCAGTGCCGAGAAGGGCGGGAGGACCTCCTACGAGCAGTACTTC.